This T cell receptor (beta chain) came from a study of blood T cell repertoires in COVID-19. Study overall: Acute and convalescent COVID-19 samples came from the United States, Italy and Spain. Nucleic acid was either cDNA or gDNA, and it came from T cells, B-cell-depleted T cells, or PBMCs.

The CDR3 spans 15 residues. Trimming took 3 bases from V and 0 from J; bases not matched to a gene: 3. Germline values: CDR1 SNHLY, CDR2 FYNNEI. Methods used by the authors: Estimation of nucleated cell counts relied on the amplification of reference gene primers. Data came from immunoSEQ multiplex PCR; TCRdb stores just in-frame clones and leaves some out. V, J and clone size are those of that table, while D and trimming were read from the DNA. In the table there are 55,000 or so clones, 75% to 85% of which are singletons. The gene calls are TRBV2 and TRBJ2-3; TRBD2 matches 7 bases. The source of this sequence is a human donor in a cohort sampled during active COVID-19. The sequenced sample was peripheral blood. This chain's CDR3 is CASSDLSGSTDTQYF. CDR3 DNA: TGTGCCAGCAGTGATCTTAGCGGGAGCACAGATACGCAGTATTTT.